Below are 5 T cell receptor beta chains sequenced from a single sample in a study of a mutant IDH1 vaccine in newly diagnosed glioma. The antigens of these receptors remain unknown. Sequenced by immunoSEQ multiplex PCR; TCRdb stores in-frame clones only, minus some. The top ten hold about 5% of the sample, which has approximately 60,000 clones, about 90% seen once. Noted time point: week 5, during vaccination. Every single dose of the vaccine, 300 ug of mutant IDH1 20-mer peptide, came with topical imiquimod. The sequencing used PBMCs, collected from a glioma patient whose treatment included an IDH1 peptide vaccine. The origin of the receptors is a woman aged 40-49 years with glioma.

CDR3 nucleotides: TGTGCCAGCAGCTTACTCCGACAGGGAGGAGGTACGCAGTATTTT. Translated: CASSLLRQGGGTQYF. The V gene is TRBV7-2, the J gene TRBJ2-3; tentative D call: TRBD1 (7 bases). V was trimmed by 2 bases and J by 8 bases, leaving 17 bases between them. The CDR3 length is 15 residues. CDR1 and CDR2 from the germline V gene are SGHTA and FQGNSA.

This chain connects TRBV5-4 to TRBJ2-1, with 9 bases matching TRBD2. V was clipped by 4 bases and J by 5 bases; unmatched bases: 10. CDR3 length equals 16 residues. The germline gives CDR1 SGHNT, CDR2 YYREEE (reference sequence). The CDR3 sequence is CASSNGGAGGHNEQFF. DNA of the CDR3: TGTGCCAGCAGCAATGGGGGAGCGGGGGGCCACAATGAGCAGTTCTTC. Based on the CDR3 plus reference TRBV5-4 and TRBJ2-1, the full variable domain is ETGVTQSPTHLIKTRGQQVTLRCSSQSGHNTVSWYQQALGQGPQFIFQYYREEENGRGNFPPRFSGLQFPNYSSELNVNALELDDSALYLCASSNGGAGGHNEQFFGPGTRLTVL.

On this clone: The same CDR3 also results from other DNA sequences found in this sample. The V call is TRBV2, the J call TRBJ1-5; maybe TRBD1 (5 bases). The CDR3 has 12 residues. V lost 6 bases to trimming and J lost 4 bases, with 7 bases between them. Per germline, CDR1 SNHLY and CDR2 FYNNEI. CDR3 protein: CASSGTNQPQHF. The CDR3 DNA reads TGTGCCAGCAGCGGGACTAATCAGCCCCAGCATTTT.

This clone showed up just once. The chain carries TRBV7-9 and TRBJ1-2; 8 positions match TRBD1. The CDR3 covers 14 residues. Germline V CDR1 and CDR2: SEHNR, FQNEAQ (reference sequence). Losses at the gene ends were 6 bases for V and 7 bases for J; bases not matched to a gene: 10. As DNA, the CDR3 is TGTGCCAGCAGTTTCGGACAGGGTGAGGCTGGCTACACCTTC. This gives the protein CASSFGQGEAGYTF.

V usage is TRBV29-1 and J usage is TRBJ1-4, with 7 bases lining up with TRBD1. V was pared by 7 bases and J by 4 bases, with 15 bases of the junction left unmatched. The CDR3 totals 16 residues. Germline lookup yields CDR1 SQVTM and CDR2 ANQGSEA. The CDR3 DNA follows: TGCAGCGGGGGGGGAAAAACAGGGGATTTTAATGAAAAACTGTTTTTT. It yields the protein CSGGGKTGDFNEKLFF. Drawing the rest from reference TRBV29-1 and TRBJ1-4, the complete variable domain is SAVISQKPSRDICQRGTSLTIQCQVDSQVTMMFWYRQQPGQSLTLIATANQGSEATYESGFVIDKFPISRPNLTFSTLTVSNMSPEDSSIYLCSGGGKTGDFNEKLFFGSGTQLSVL.